This T cell receptor (beta chain) was identified during a study of control samples from healthy donors and cancer patients (TCRdb year 2020). On this clone: The specificity of this receptor is unknown. No base quality values were provided; no much bigger clone lies one nucleotide off.

As encoded in the germline V gene, CDR1 is MNHEY while CDR2 is SVGAGI. The CDR3 has 13 amino acids, counting the end cysteine and phenylalanine. Just CDR3 DNA is preserved here, 39 bases in frame from base 1. Here V drops 5 bases and J drops 4 bases, and the junction holds 1 base not matched to any gene. Preparation of the library involved the immunoSEQ multiplex PCR assay. Drawn from immuneACCESS, this table holds only the in-frame rearrangements with V and J called that TCRdb kept. Clones are partly lost; checked studies trace under half to an unresolved V gene and leave the rest unexplained. The sample data list some 70,000 clones, and 83% of these were observed just once. In total, the top ten clones hold 15% to 18% of the sample.

The receptor was derived from a man in his 60s in good health. Sequenced sample: blood. In this chain, TRBV6-5 is recombined with TRBJ2-2, and 7 junction bases match TRBD2. The CDR3 amino acid sequence is: CASSSGTTGELFF. Read as DNA, the sequence is TGTGCCAGCAGTAGCGGGACCACCGGGGAGCTGTTTTTT.